A single sample gave rise to the 24 T cell receptor beta chains below, sequenced in a study of cytomegalovirus exposure and HLA in healthy donors. Here immunoSEQ multiplex PCR was the method, and the copy in TCRdb shows in-frame clones only, minus some. The sample contains some 250,000 clones, around 90% of which appear only once. The sample taken for sequencing was PBMCs. The receptors stem from a woman aged 30 to 39 in good health and CMV-seronegative.

The chain links TRBV18 to TRBJ2-3, with D uncertain. This CDR3 comprises 14 residues. The germline V gene has CDR1 KGHSH and CDR2 LQKENI. V was trimmed by 3 bases and J by 1 base, leaving 8 bases between them. CDR3 loop: CASSPSGGTDTQYF. The CDR3 coding sequence is TGTGCCAGCTCACCGTCTGGGGGCACAGATACGCAGTATTTT. The full variable domain, in which reference TRBV18 and TRBJ2-3 provide the parts outside the CDR3, is NAGVMQNPRHLVRRRGQEARLRCSPMKGHSHVYWYRQLPEEGLKFMVYLQKENIIDESGMPKERFSAEFPKEGPSILRIQQVVRGDSAAYFCASSPSGGTDTQYFGPGTRLTVL.

The J gene is TRBJ2-3, the V gene TRBV9, with 7 bases identical to TRBD2. The V gene's germline CDR1 is SGDLS and CDR2 YYNGEE. CDR3 size: 14 residues. The V segment lost 4 bases and the J segment 0 bases; nucleotides outside the gene matches: 2. CDR3 protein: CASSPGGSTDTQYF. The CDR3 nucleotides are TGTGCCAGCAGCCCCGGGGGGAGCACAGATACGCAGTATTTT.

The chain uses TRBV15 and TRBJ1-2; D gene unclear. The CDR3 loop spans 17 amino acids. Germline CDR1 LNHNV, CDR2 YYDKDF (reference sequence). The ends were cut back, 0 bases at V and 0 bases at J, with 14 bases in the middle. The CDR3 sequence is CATSRDPKDTSNYGYTF. The CDR3 nucleotides are TGTGCCACCAGCAGAGATCCTAAAGACACCTCTAACTATGGCTACACCTTC. Using reference TRBV15 and TRBJ1-2 for the parts outside the CDR3, the full variable domain is DAMVIQNPRYQVTQFGKPVTLSCSQTLNHNVMYWYQQKSSQAPKLLFHYYDKDFNNEADTPDNFQSRRPNTSFCFLDIRSPGLGDTAMYLCATSRDPKDTSNYGYTFGSGTRLTVV.

V is TRBV27 and J is TRBJ1-1; possible D gene TRBD1, 5 bases. This CDR3 region has 15 residues. Germline CDR1 is MNHEY and CDR2 is SMNVEV (reference sequence). V was trimmed by 2 bases and J by 4 bases, leaving 14 bases between them. DNA of the CDR3: TGTGCCAGCAGTTTAATGCTGGGGGGAGGCACTGAAGCTTTCTTT. Its protein product is CASSLMLGGGTEAFF.

This chain uses TRBV9 with TRBJ1-1; no clear D gene. Per germline, CDR1 SGDLS and CDR2 YYNGEE. Trimming removed 3 bases from V and 2 bases from J, with 11 bases in between. The CDR3 covers 14 residues. The CDR3 coding sequence is TGTGCCAGCAGCGCAGACCTTCCTAACACTGAAGCTTTCTTT. The encoded protein is CASSADLPNTEAFF.

The chain couples TRBV7-3 to TRBJ2-1; D assignment may be TRBD1 or TRBD2 (5 bases each). CDR3 length: 15 amino acids. Germline CDR1 and CDR2: SGHTA and FQGTGA. The germline V and J ends were trimmed by 2 bases and 6 bases, with 14 bases remaining between them. The CDR3 region is CASSLGARGANEQFF. In nucleotides, the CDR3 is TGTGCCAGCAGCTTAGGGGCTAGAGGGGCCAATGAGCAGTTCTTC.

The chain carries TRBV9 and TRBJ2-1, with D maybe TRBD1 (6 bases). The V gene's germline CDR1 is SGDLS and CDR2 YYNGEE. V was shortened by 3 bases and J by 9 bases, with 10 bases between the two germline ends. The length of the CDR3 is 12 residues. The CDR3 sequence: CASSGYRVEQFF. CDR3 coding DNA: TGTGCCAGCAGCGGTTACAGGGTTGAGCAGTTCTTC.

The chain has TRBV6-6 and TRBJ2-7; TRBD2 agrees at 9 bases. J lost 2 bases, V lost 4 bases, and 6 bases had no gene match. CDR1 MNHNY and CDR2 SVGAGI come from the germline V gene (reference sequence). The length of the CDR3 is 15 residues. The CDR3: CASSWAGGPTYEQYF. The CDR3 nucleotides read TGTGCCAGCAGTTGGGCGGGAGGGCCCACCTACGAGCAGTACTTC.

The rearrangement uses TRBV11-2 and TRBJ2-7, with 10 bases fitting TRBD2. The CDR3 sequence is 15 residues long. From germline, CDR1 is SGHAT and CDR2 FQNNGV. The V and J ends lost 7 bases and 2 bases, in that order; junction bases with no gene match: 8. Here the CDR3 reads CASTKRTSGTYEQYF. The CDR3 DNA follows: TGTGCCAGCACCAAGAGGACTAGCGGAACCTACGAGCAGTACTTC.

This chain connects TRBV27 to TRBJ2-2; D may be TRBD1 or TRBD2 (5 bases each). The CDR3 is 17 residues long. V lost 4 bases, J lost 0 bases, and 15 bases lay in between. CDR1 and CDR2 from the germline V gene are MNHEY and SMNVEV (reference sequence). The DNA for the CDR3 is TGTGCCAGCAGTTACCATGCCGGGACCACGAACACCGGGGAGCTGTTTTTT. This codes for CASSYHAGTTNTGELFF.

The genes are TRBV4-3 and TRBJ2-3; the D gene is possibly TRBD2 (6 bases). The CDR3 consists of 14 residues. Germline V gene lookup returns CDR1 LGHNA and CDR2 YSLEER. V lost 3 bases and J 2 bases, leaving 9 bases between the germline ends. CDR3 sequence: CASSHSGPTDTQYF. The CDR3 DNA reads as TGCGCCAGCAGCCACAGCGGGCCCACAGATACGCAGTATTTT.

This chain connects TRBV7-9 to TRBJ2-6; perhaps D is TRBD1 or TRBD2 (5 bases each). CDR3 size: 18 residues. From germline, CDR1 is SEHNR and CDR2 FQNEAQ (reference sequence). The V gene lost 6 bases and the J gene lost 2 bases, with 20 bases spanning the gap. CDR3 nucleotide sequence: TGTGCCAGCAGTTCGTCGGGGCCCAGGATTACTGGGGCCAACGTCCTGACTTTC. Amino acids: CASSSSGPRITGANVLTF.

The chain carries TRBV9 and TRBJ2-3, with TRBD2 identical over 12 bases. V shed 4 bases and J 3 bases; nucleotides not matched to a gene: 9. Germline V gene lookup returns CDR1 SGDLS and CDR2 YYNGEE. This CDR3 has 17 amino acids. CDR3 residues: CASSPRGLAGRTDTQYF. CDR3 nucleotides: TGTGCCAGCAGCCCTCGCGGACTAGCGGGAAGGACAGATACGCAGTATTTT.

The chain employs TRBV19 and TRBJ2-7; D is uncertain. Germline V gene data show CDR1 as LNHDA and CDR2 as SQIVND (reference sequence). Trimming pared 5 bases from V and 1 base from J, leaving 9 bases between. The CDR3 is 13 residues long. CDR3: CASSWGRSYEQYF. Written as DNA, the CDR3 is TGTGCCAGTAGTTGGGGAAGGTCCTACGAGCAGTACTTC.

The chain has TRBV7-9 and TRBJ1-4; 8 nucleotides match TRBD1. The CDR3 contains 14 residues. V was clipped by 5 bases and J by 5 bases; unmatched bases: 4. Germline CDR1 SEHNR, CDR2 FQNEAQ (reference sequence). In DNA, the CDR3 is TGTGCCAGCAGCACCGGGACAGGCAATGAAAAACTGTTTTTT. Translation gives CASSTGTGNEKLFF.

The genes are TRBV12-5 and TRBJ1-3; 7 bases line up with TRBD1. This CDR3 is 16 amino acids long. Germline assignment: CDR1 LGHNT and CDR2 FRNRAP. J lost 4 bases, V lost 4 bases, and 10 bases had no gene match. CDR3 protein: CASGWDSGDLGNTIYF. As DNA, the CDR3 is TGTGCTAGTGGTTGGGACAGTGGCGATCTCGGAAACACCATATATTTT.

The rearrangement links TRBV2 to TRBJ2-5, with D perhaps TRBD1 (5 bases). The CDR3 extends over 14 amino acids. CDR1 and CDR2 from the germline V gene are SNHLY and FYNNEI. V was trimmed by 4 bases and J by 5 bases, leaving 14 bases between them. CDR3 loop: CASSGPQGGETQYF. The CDR3, as DNA: TGTGCCAGCAGTGGCCCCCAGGGTGGGGAGACCCAGTACTTC.

V is TRBV7-9 and J is TRBJ1-2; maybe TRBD1 (5 bases). Germline V gene sequence: CDR1 SEHNR, CDR2 FQNEAQ (reference sequence). V lost 1 base and J 4 bases, leaving 22 bases between the germline ends. The CDR3 has 18 residues. The chain's CDR3 is CASSLESQGSVGSYGYTF. For the CDR3, the DNA is TGTGCCAGCAGCTTAGAGTCGCAGGGCTCGGTCGGGTCCTATGGCTACACCTTC.

The gene calls are TRBV5-8 and TRBJ2-3; D is unclear. This CDR3 region has 15 residues. Trimming stripped 0 bases from V and 0 bases from J, with 8 bases between. Looked up from germline, CDR1 is SGHTS and CDR2 is YDEGEE. Here the CDR3 DNA reads TGTGCCAGCAGCTTGGGGGCAGGAAGCACAGATACGCAGTATTTT. It translates to CASSLGAGSTDTQYF.

This clone was picked up a small number of times. This sequence joins TRBV6-6 and TRBJ1-5; the D is unclear. The germline V gene has CDR1 MNHNY and CDR2 SVGAGI (reference sequence). CDR3 length equals 12 residues. V was cut by 6 bases and J by 5 bases, with 8 bases left in between. In nucleotides, the CDR3 is TGTGCCAGCAGCTTCTCGTATCAGCCCCAGCATTTT. Translating gives CASSFSYQPQHF.

The CDR3, as DNA: TGTGCCAGCAGCAGAGCGGGAGGCCTATACGAGCAGTACTTC. Translation: CASSRAGGLYEQYF. The chain recombines TRBV11-2 with TRBJ2-7; 9 bases fit TRBD2. Germline loops: CDR1 SGHAT, CDR2 FQNNGV. Trimming cost V 5 bases and J 4 bases; bases outside gene matches: 6. This CDR3 spans 14 amino acids.

The genes are TRBV11-3 and TRBJ2-7, with 8 bases fitting TRBD1. Losses at the gene ends were 4 bases for V and 2 bases for J; bases not matched to a gene: 4. CDR1 SGHNT and CDR2 YENEEA come from the germline V gene. This CDR3 has 14 amino acids. In DNA form, the CDR3 reads TGTGCCAGCAGCTCGCGACAGGGGCCCTACGAGCAGTACTTC. Translated: CASSSRQGPYEQYF. Together with reference TRBV11-3 and TRBJ2-7, the CDR3 gives the full variable domain: EAGVVQSPRYKIIEKKQPVAFWCNPISGHNTLYWYLQNLGQGPELLIRYENEEAVDDSQLPKDRFSAERLKGVDSTLKIQPAELGDSAVYLCASSSRQGPYEQYFGPGTRLTVT.

The chain joins TRBV7-6 to TRBJ2-5, with D tentatively TRBD1 (8 bases). CDR1 is SGHVS and CDR2 is FNYEAQ in the germline V gene. Deletions cut 3 bases from V and 5 bases from J, with 16 bases between. This CDR3 contains 15 residues. In DNA, the CDR3 is TGTGCCAGCAGCTTTAACAGGGGGGGGTCTGAGACCCAGTACTTC. Encoded protein: CASSFNRGGSETQYF.

The chain uses TRBV5-6 and TRBJ1-5; weak D call: TRBD1 (6 bases). Germline V gene lookup returns CDR1 SGHDT and CDR2 YYEEEE. Trimming left V 0 bases short and J 2 bases short, with 15 bases between. The CDR3 length is 17 residues. CDR3 coding DNA: TGTGCCAGCAGCTTGGGCCCCACAGGGACGGGCAATCAGCCCCAGCATTTT. Amino acids: CASSLGPTGTGNQPQHF.